The 13 T cell receptor beta chains in this list originate from one sample, sequenced in a study of T cells in Graves' hyperthyroidism and ophthalmopathy. TCR beta CDR3 region amplification was performed from RNA transcripts. Primed by the HTBI set, a first-round RT-PCR was run on the TCR CDR3. TCRdb called the multiplex PCR reads again in MiXCR, with one record for every CDR3 protein. Of over 700,000 distinct CDR3 sequences detected, over 15% appear once; the ten largest clones hold approximately 15%. Sequenced material: blood. The receptors here all came from a woman between 45 and 60 years old with Graves' hyperthyroidism that later progressed to Graves' ophthalmopathy.

This clonotype has only one observation. This sequence joins TRBV2 and TRBJ2-5, with D perhaps TRBD1 (6 bases). V gave up 6 bases and J gave up 4 bases, with 15 bases separating them. This CDR3 region has 14 residues. The germline V gene has CDR1 SNHLY and CDR2 FYNNEI. CDR3 DNA: TGTGCCAGCAGCGCAGTTCAAGGGGGAGAGACCCAGTACTTC. This gives the protein CASSAVQGGETQYF. The whole variable domain, remainder taken from reference TRBV2 and TRBJ2-5, is EPEVTQTPSHQVTQMGQEVILRCVPISNHLYFYWYRQILGQKVEFLVSFYNNEISEKSEIFDDQFSVERPDGSNFTLKIRSTKLEDSAMYFCASSAVQGGETQYFGPGTRLLVL.

This chain joins TRBV6-1 and TRBJ2-3; no clear D gene. CDR3 length: 16 residues. Trimming left V 7 bases short and J 3 bases short, with 20 bases between. Germline CDR1 is MNHNS and CDR2 is SASEGT. CDR3 DNA: TGTGCCAGCACACCCGTCGATATCCAAGGGACAGATACGCAGTATTTT. Encoded protein: CASTPVDIQGTDTQYF.

This clonotype was counted only a few times. This chain links TRBV5-1 with TRBJ1-1, with D hard to call. Germline V lookup: CDR1 SGHRS, CDR2 YFSETQ. The V gene lost 1 base and the J gene lost 4 bases, with 14 bases spanning the gap. The CDR3 consists of 15 residues. CDR3 sequence reads: CASSLTVFPGTEAFF. In DNA, the CDR3 is TGCGCCAGCAGCTTGACGGTGTTTCCGGGCACTGAAGCTTTCTTT. Full variable domain (rest looked up from reference TRBV5-1 and TRBJ1-1): KAGVTQTPRYLIKTRGQQVTLSCSPISGHRSVSWYQQTPGQGLQFLFEYFSETQRNKGNFPGRFSGRQFSNSRSEMNVSTLELGDSALYLCASSLTVFPGTEAFFGQGTRLTVV.

The chain recombines TRBV27 with TRBJ2-2, with D tentatively TRBD2 (5 bases). The CDR3 is made up of 16 amino acids. From germline, CDR1 is MNHEY and CDR2 SMNVEV (reference sequence). Trimming took 6 bases from V and 5 from J, leaving 19 bases between them. The CDR3 nucleotides are TGTGCCAGCAGAACTAGGGTTTTTACAGAGACCGGGGAGCTGTTTTTT. Translating gives CASRTRVFTETGELFF.

This chain links TRBV5-6 with TRBJ1-2; D possibly corresponds to TRBD1 (5 bases). The germline gives CDR1 SGHDT, CDR2 YYEEEE. This CDR3 has 12 amino acids. The V gene lost 4 bases and the J gene lost 5 bases, with 9 bases spanning the gap. The CDR3 reads CASSTDSYGYTF. CDR3 nucleotide sequence: TGTGCCAGCAGCACCGACAGTTATGGCTACACCTTC.

This clonotype was recorded a few times. V gene TRBV6-1 combines with J gene TRBJ1-1; no firm D call. V was shortened by 6 bases and J by 11 bases, with 25 bases between the two germline ends. This CDR3 comprises 15 residues. Germline loops: CDR1 MNHNS, CDR2 SASEGT. Here the CDR3 reads CASRKSTQGFGMAFF. The DNA for the CDR3 is TGTGCCAGCAGGAAATCGACCCAAGGGTTCGGAATGGCTTTCTTT.

This clonotype was seen at least ten times. This rearrangement joins TRBV18 to TRBJ1-1; D is perhaps TRBD1 (6 bases). This CDR3 region has 14 residues. Germline V lookup: CDR1 KGHSH, CDR2 LQKENI. The ends were cut back, 5 bases at V and 3 bases at J, with 13 bases in the middle. CDR3 in amino acids: CASSSQGGDTEAFF. The DNA of the CDR3 is TGTGCCAGCTCATCACAGGGCGGGGACACTGAAGCTTTCTTT. The complete variable domain, with remaining parts taken from reference TRBV18 and TRBJ1-1, reads NAGVMQNPRHLVRRRGQEARLRCSPMKGHSHVYWYRQLPEEGLKFMVYLQKENIIDESGMPKERFSAEFPKEGPSILRIQQVVRGDSAAYFCASSSQGGDTEAFFGQGTRLTVV.

This clonotype showed up just a few times. The chain joins TRBV19 to TRBJ1-5, with D maybe TRBD1 (5 bases). V lost 4 bases, J lost 1 base, and 8 bases lay in between. CDR1 and CDR2 from the germline V gene are LNHDA and SQIVND (reference sequence). The CDR3 covers 14 residues. CDR3 nucleotide sequence: TGTGCCAGTAGTACGACAGCGAGCAATCAGCCCCAGCATTTT. Residues: CASSTTASNQPQHF.

Regarding this clonotype: This may come from a read error, since a much larger clone is one base off. The chain joins TRBV5-1 to TRBJ2-5, with D possibly being TRBD1 (6 bases). The CDR3 spans 14 residues. The V end lost 2 bases, the J end lost 4 bases, and 12 bases lay between the germline ends. CDR1 and CDR2 from the germline V gene are SGHRS and YFSETQ. CDR3 DNA sequence: TGCGCCAGCAGCTTCGGACAGAGGCGAGAGACCCAGTACTTC. Amino acids: CASSFGQRRETQYF.

Only a few counts were recorded for this clonotype. The rearrangement links TRBV11-2 to TRBJ2-1; D is unresolved. Trimming took off 2 bases at V and 0 bases at J, with 14 bases between the two ends. Germline-derived CDR1 and CDR2 are SGHAT and FQNNGV. This CDR3 has 17 amino acids. The CDR3, as DNA: TGTGCCAGCAGCTTACGGAGTTCAGCGAGCTCCTACAATGAGCAGTTCTTC. Translating it yields CASSLRSSASSYNEQFF.

This chain uses TRBV27 with TRBJ1-1, with TRBD1 identical over 8 bases. In germline, CDR1 is MNHEY, CDR2 SMNVEV (reference sequence). After removal of 3 bases from V and 9 bases from J, the junction contained 15 bases not matched to a gene. The CDR3 spans 16 residues. The DNA of the CDR3 is TGTGCCAGCAGTTTGCGACCGGAGAGCAGGGGGCAAAAAGCTTTCTTT. Protein: CASSLRPESRGQKAFF.

The sample holds many counts of this clonotype. This chain's CDR3 is CAISDGIGTEAFF. In DNA form, the CDR3 reads TGTGCCATCAGTGATGGGATTGGCACTGAAGCTTTCTTT. The chain has TRBV10-3 and TRBJ1-1, with D unresolved. CDR3 length: 13 amino acids. Germline CDR1 and CDR2: ENHRY and SYGVKD. V was cut by 3 bases and J by 4 bases, with 9 bases left in between.

The rearrangement links TRBV3-1 to TRBJ1-2; D call uncertain. The V gene's germline CDR1 is LGHDT and CDR2 YNNKEL (reference sequence). CDR3 length equals 14 residues. Trimming removed 1 base at V and 4 bases at J, with 10 bases between. Written as DNA, the CDR3 is TGTGCCAGCAGCCAAGGTTTGCAGATCTATGGCTACACCTTC. Translating gives CASSQGLQIYGYTF.